Below, 8 T cell receptor beta chains from the same sample are listed, as sequenced in a study of T cell repertoires in cytomegalovirus infection. MiXCR, run by TCRdb on the reads, gives a single entry per CDR3 protein. The sample has some 680,000 distinct CDR3 sequences, about 40% seen once. Sequencing used PBMCs. These TCRs come from a human donor in good health (CMV status not recorded). Some clones in this sample may be carry-over from other donors' samples.

Details on this clonotype: Being one base from a much bigger clone, this may be a read error. The rearrangement joins TRBV7-8 to TRBJ1-5, with a tentative D call TRBD1 (5 bases). The CDR3 totals 13 residues. Germline V lookup: CDR1 SGHVS, CDR2 FQNEAQ. The CDR3: CDSSSRWDQPQHF. CDR3 DNA: TGTGACAGCAGCTCCCGCTGGGACCAGCCCCAGCATTTT.

This clonotype has a handful of counts. The DNA for the CDR3 is TGTGCCAGCAGTTACTTTTTTAGGTTGGATGGGGCCAACGTCCTGACTTTC. Its protein is CASSYFFRLDGANVLTF. The chain recombines TRBV6-5 with TRBJ2-6, with unresolved D. The CDR3 is 17 amino acids. V was trimmed by 1 base and J by 3 bases, leaving 13 bases between them. Per germline, CDR1 MNHEY and CDR2 SVGAGI.

The chain carries TRBV20-1 and TRBJ1-5; D is unclear. CDR3 size: 15 residues. From germline, CDR1 is DFQATT and CDR2 SNEGSKA (reference sequence). Trimming cost V 1 base and J 3 bases, with 13 bases left between them. CDR3 nucleotides: TGCAGTGCTAGAGGACCCGGGGTTCTCAATCAGCCCCAGCATTTT. Protein sequence: CSARGPGVLNQPQHF.

The chain couples TRBV4-1 to TRBJ2-5; 7 positions agree with TRBD1. The CDR3 sequence is 16 residues long. Germline CDR1 reads MGHRA; CDR2 reads YSYEKL. Trimming cost V 3 bases and J 2 bases; bases outside gene matches: 9. This CDR3 reads CASSHPPPTGQETQYF. The DNA of the CDR3 is TGCGCCAGCAGCCACCCTCCTCCGACAGGGCAAGAGACCCAGTACTTC.

This sequence joins TRBV12-3 or TRBV12-4 and TRBJ2-7, with unresolved D. The CDR3 covers 13 residues. V lost 7 bases, J lost 5 bases, and 15 bases lay in between. The CDR3 DNA reads as TGTGCCAGCACTGAAATGGGTGTGAACGAGCAGTACTTC. Translation: CASTEMGVNEQYF.

The chain couples TRBV12-3 or TRBV12-4 to TRBJ2-2; D perhaps matches TRBD1 (6 bases). Trimming cost V 5 bases and J 6 bases, with 10 bases left between them. There are 13 residues in the CDR3. CDR3 bases: TGTGCCAGCAGTCCCGAGGGGGCCGGGGAGCTGTTTTTT. This translates into CASSPEGAGELFF.

This clonotype was seen more than once but under ten times. The chain is built from TRBV2 and TRBJ2-2; 8 bases map to TRBD1. This CDR3 contains 15 residues. Per germline, CDR1 SNHLY and CDR2 FYNNEI. With V trimmed by 5 bases and J by 2 bases, 4 bases remained unmatched. CDR3 coding DNA: TGTGCCAGCAGTTGGACAGGGCCCAACACCGGGGAGCTGTTTTTT. It specifies CASSWTGPNTGELFF.

V and J are TRBV27 and TRBJ2-3; 8 bases align to TRBD1. The CDR3 runs to 14 residues. The V and J ends lost 5 bases and 6 bases, in that order; junction bases with no gene match: 7. In germline, CDR1 is MNHEY, CDR2 SMNVEV (reference sequence). For the CDR3, the DNA is TGTGCCAGCAGTCCTGACAGGGGATACGATACGCAGTATTTT. As protein: CASSPDRGYDTQYF.